The rows below give T cell receptor beta chains drawn from one sample of a study of T cells in Graves' hyperthyroidism and ophthalmopathy. TCRdb fed the multiplex PCR reads into MiXCR, producing one record per CDR3 protein. The table has about 640,000 distinct CDR3 sequences, approximately 15% seen once. The specimen sequenced was blood. The receptors were sampled from a woman aged 45-60 years with Graves' ophthalmopathy. The conserved cysteine and the conserved F or W are not part of the CDR3 here. Expanded clones are given a class, and other clones once, few, many or no size at all.

V: TRBV7-2; size: few; J: TRBJ2-5; CDR3: ASSHLSGIQTQY
V: TRBV7-2; size: -; J: TRBJ1-2; CDR3: ASSLPKGGGTNYGYT
V: TRBV4-3; size: few; J: TRBJ2-7; CDR3: ASSQTLTSGYYEQY
V: TRBV18; size: many; J: TRBJ1-1; CDR3: ASSPPNLNTEAF
V: TRBV7-2; size: many; J: TRBJ2-7; CDR3: ASSLQGSVYEQY
V: TRBV10-3; size: -; J: TRBJ2-5; CDR3: AITRDRKETQY
V: TRBV14; size: -; J: TRBJ2-4; CDR3: ASSVVGGKNIQY
V: TRBV20-1; size: -; J: TRBJ1-4; CDR3: SATGTGAGKLF
V: TRBV5-1; size: many; J: TRBJ2-1; CDR3: ASSTGLETSGSFNEQF
V: TRBV19; size: -; J: TRBJ2-1; CDR3: ASSISGLAGNEQF
V: TRBV5-1; size: many; J: TRBJ1-2; CDR3: ASSPDRADYGYT
V: TRBV14; size: -; J: TRBJ2-1; CDR3: ASSQDRGRVSEQF